Below are 30 T cell receptor beta chains sequenced from a single sample in a study of T cells in Graves' hyperthyroidism and ophthalmopathy. TCR beta CDR3 region amplification was performed from RNA transcripts. During a first-round RT-PCR of the TCR CDR3, the HTBI primer set was used. One entry per CDR3 protein, called by TCRdb with MiXCR from the multiplex PCR reads. The table records about 400,000 distinct CDR3 sequences, under 15% of them present only once. The sequenced material came from blood. These receptors came from a woman in her twenties or thirties with Graves' hyperthyroidism.

The rearrangement links TRBV20-1 to TRBJ1-1, with a tentative D call TRBD1 (5 bases). This CDR3 contains 14 residues. Germline V gene data show CDR1 as DFQATT and CDR2 as SNEGSKA (reference sequence). V was cut by 6 bases and J by 1 base, with 15 bases left in between. The CDR3: CSAPLGGENTEAFF. The CDR3 nucleotides are TGCAGTGCCCCTCTCGGGGGGGAGAACACTGAAGCTTTCTTT.

This clonotype was observed a few times. This chain joins TRBV13 and TRBJ2-7; 10 positions match TRBD2. Looked up from germline, CDR1 is PRHDT and CDR2 is FYEKMQ (reference sequence). CDR3 length: 14 amino acids. V shed 2 bases, J shed 9 bases, and the junction held 7 bases outside the gene matches. The CDR3 bases are TGTGCCAGCAGCTTACGGGGGACTAGCGTCGGGCAGTACTTC. Translated, it gives CASSLRGTSVGQYF.

This clonotype was found many times. The rearrangement joins TRBV11-3 to TRBJ2-2, with D possibly being TRBD1 (5 bases). The CDR3 spans 16 residues. Germline V gene sequence: CDR1 SGHNT, CDR2 YENEEA. V lost 5 bases and J lost 0, with 13 bases in between. CDR3 DNA: TGTGCCAGCAGCAGTGGGGCAGGGACGAACACCGGGGAGCTGTTTTTT. This translates into CASSSGAGTNTGELFF.

This clonotype occurred once. The rearrangement uses TRBV6-5 and TRBJ2-7; D might be TRBD2 (5 bases). This CDR3 region has 12 residues. Germline V CDR1 and CDR2: MNHEY, SVGAGI. Between the trimmed V and J ends, which lost 4 bases and 2 bases, there was a span of 6 bases. Here the CDR3 reads CASSWGAYEQYF. The CDR3 DNA is TGTGCCAGCAGTTGGGGAGCCTACGAGCAGTACTTC.

V gene TRBV24-1 combines with J gene TRBJ2-5; a possible D gene is TRBD2 (5 bases). V lost 2 bases and J lost 3, with 6 bases in between. Germline lookup yields CDR1 KGHDR and CDR2 SFDVKD. The CDR3 sequence is 13 residues long. In DNA form, the CDR3 reads TGTGCCACCAGTGATTCCGGGGAAGAGACCCAGTACTTC. Translated: CATSDSGEETQYF.

This clonotype was observed many times. V and J are TRBV4-1 and TRBJ1-5; D gene uncertain. The germline gives CDR1 MGHRA, CDR2 YSYEKL. With 4 bases removed from V and 1 base from J, the gap between germline ends came to 14 bases. The CDR3 consists of 16 residues. The CDR3 spells CASSPRLGLSNQPQHF. In DNA form, the CDR3 reads TGCGCCAGCAGCCCACGCCTCGGGTTGAGCAATCAGCCCCAGCATTTT.

This clonotype was recorded at least ten times. This chain connects TRBV6-5 to TRBJ2-5, with D uncertain. This CDR3 is built from 13 residues. Germline CDR1 MNHEY, CDR2 SVGAGI. Deletions cut 2 bases from V and 2 bases from J, with 6 bases between. The CDR3: CASSYVYQETQYF. The CDR3 nucleotides read TGTGCCAGCAGTTACGTGTATCAAGAGACCCAGTACTTC.

The chain joins TRBV20-1 to TRBJ1-3; D is unresolved. Trimming removed 6 bases from V and 0 bases from J, with 12 bases in between. From germline, CDR1 is DFQATT and CDR2 SNEGSKA (reference sequence). The CDR3 runs to 14 residues. The CDR3 protein is CSASDGDSGNTIYF. The DNA of the CDR3 is TGCAGTGCGTCTGACGGGGACTCTGGAAACACCATATATTTT.

The rearrangement uses TRBV2 and TRBJ2-1; 9 nucleotides match TRBD1. CDR1 and CDR2 from the germline V gene are SNHLY and FYNNEI. With V trimmed by 6 bases and J by 8 bases, 11 bases remained unmatched. This CDR3 region has 15 residues. The chain's CDR3 is CASSLPGQGLHEQFF. Written as DNA, the CDR3 is TGTGCCAGCAGCCTACCGGGACAGGGTTTGCATGAGCAGTTCTTC.

This clonotype came up many times. V and J are TRBV6-1 and TRBJ2-1, with 12 bases aligning to TRBD1. The CDR3 totals 19 residues. Germline trimming cut 5 bases from V and 2 bases from J; bases unmatched to any gene: 13. Per the germline V gene, CDR1 is MNHNS and CDR2 is SASEGT. The CDR3 DNA follows: TGTGCCAGCAGTAGGGGGGGAGGGACAGGGGGCTTGCCCTACAATGAGCAGTTCTTC. Its protein is CASSRGGGTGGLPYNEQFF.

This clonotype was seen at least ten times. The V call is TRBV28, the J call TRBJ2-1, with D unresolved. The CDR3 contains 12 residues. The V and J ends lost 7 bases and 2 bases respectively, with 6 bases between them. Germline assignment: CDR1 MDHEN and CDR2 SYDVKM. CDR3 residues: CASNRPYNEQFF. The CDR3 bases are TGTGCCAGCAACAGACCCTACAATGAGCAGTTCTTC.

This clonotype has a count of ten or more. The rearrangement uses TRBV20-1 and TRBJ2-3; the D call may be TRBD1 or TRBD2 (5 bases each). Germline assignment: CDR1 DFQATT and CDR2 SNEGSKA (reference sequence). The CDR3 runs to 12 residues. Deletions cut 6 bases from V and 0 bases from J, with 7 bases between. In DNA form, the CDR3 reads TGCAGTGCGTGGGGGAGCACAGATACGCAGTATTTT. It specifies CSAWGSTDTQYF.

This clonotype showed up just a few times. The chain joins TRBV6-2 or TRBV6-3 to TRBJ1-5; D is unclear. Trimming stripped 2 bases from V and 15 bases from J, with 14 bases between. The CDR3 totals 12 residues. Germline assignment: CDR1 MNHEY and CDR2 SVGEGT. CDR3 DNA: TGTGCCAGCAGTTACGAGGAGGTTACCCGGCATTTT. Its protein is CASSYEEVTRHF.

This clonotype was seen more than once but under ten times. The chain combines TRBV29-1 with TRBJ2-5, with D hard to call. This CDR3 is 13 amino acids long. Germline V gene sequence: CDR1 SQVTM, CDR2 ANQGSEA. V shed 6 bases and J shed 5 bases, with 16 bases lying between them. The CDR3 loop reads CSVDWRSRETQYF. The CDR3 DNA follows: TGCAGCGTCGACTGGCGGAGTAGGGAGACCCAGTACTTC.

This clonotype has a count of ten or more. This chain links TRBV27 with TRBJ2-5, with TRBD2 identical over 7 bases. V was pared by 3 bases and J by 5 bases, with 3 bases of the junction left unmatched. The CDR3 extends over 13 amino acids. Germline-derived CDR1 and CDR2 are MNHEY and SMNVEV (reference sequence). DNA of the CDR3: TGTGCCAGCAGTTTTGAGGGAGGGGAGACCCAGTACTTC. Amino acids: CASSFEGGETQYF.

The chain uses TRBV20-1 and TRBJ1-5; D call uncertain. The CDR3 totals 13 residues. V was cut by 3 bases and J by 5 bases, with 11 bases left in between. Germline lookup yields CDR1 DFQATT and CDR2 SNEGSKA (reference sequence). Here the CDR3 reads CSASRSPDQPQHF. CDR3 DNA: TGCAGTGCTAGTAGGTCCCCAGATCAGCCCCAGCATTTT.

This clonotype has only a few counts. The chain couples TRBV14 to TRBJ2-1, with 8 bases lining up with TRBD1. The CDR3 loop spans 15 amino acids. CDR1 and CDR2 (germline): SGHDN, FVKESK. J lost 5 bases, V lost 1 base, and 4 bases had no gene match. The CDR3 loop reads CASSQAQGANNEQFF. CDR3 sequence (DNA): TGTGCCAGCAGCCAAGCGCAGGGGGCTAACAATGAGCAGTTCTTC.

This clonotype was seen many times. The rearrangement links TRBV7-9 to TRBJ2-4; the match to TRBD2 covers 12 bases. Germline trimming cut 2 bases from V and 0 bases from J; bases unmatched to any gene: 2. Germline V gives CDR1 SEHNR, CDR2 FQNEAQ (reference sequence). This CDR3 region has 17 residues. The CDR3 is CASSLLAGGVAKNIQYF. CDR3 coding DNA: TGTGCCAGCAGCTTACTAGCGGGAGGGGTAGCCAAAAACATTCAGTACTTC.

In this sample, this clonotype turned up a few times. The chain combines TRBV2 with TRBJ2-4, with D uncertain. The germline gives CDR1 SNHLY, CDR2 FYNNEI. The V and J ends lost 8 bases and 5 bases respectively, with 7 bases between them. This CDR3 region has 11 residues. The DNA for the CDR3 is TGTGCCAGCGGAATCGAAAACATTCAGTACTTC. It yields the protein CASGIENIQYF.

This clonotype was observed many times. This chain connects TRBV24-1 to TRBJ2-5; the match to TRBD2 covers 9 bases. The V gene's germline CDR1 is KGHDR and CDR2 SFDVKD. The length of the CDR3 is 19 residues. The trim removed 4 bases at V and 4 bases at J, leaving 18 bases unmatched. The CDR3 bases are TGTGCCACCAGTGACGCCGGACGAATGGGCGGGAGGGCGGTAGAGACCCAGTACTTC. It is translated as CATSDAGRMGGRAVETQYF.

The chain employs TRBV11-2 and TRBJ1-3; no firm D call. This CDR3 contains 15 residues. Germline V gene sequence: CDR1 SGHAT, CDR2 FQNNGV. The germline V and J ends were trimmed by 0 bases and 0 bases, with 6 bases remaining between them. The CDR3 sequence is CASSLELTSGNTIYF. The CDR3 region has the DNA TGTGCCAGCAGCTTAGAGTTGACCTCTGGAAACACCATATATTTT.

This clonotype was seen ten or more times. V and J are TRBV18 and TRBJ2-7; TRBD2 matches at 14 bases. Trimming at V came to 3 bases and at J to 7 bases, leaving 14 bases not matched to a gene. Germline V gene sequence: CDR1 KGHSH, CDR2 LQKENI. CDR3 length equals 18 residues. Here the CDR3 reads CASSPGLAGDVPPWEQYF. CDR3 in DNA: TGTGCCAGCTCACCGGGACTAGCGGGAGACGTTCCTCCTTGGGAGCAGTACTTC.

In this sample, this clonotype turned up a few times. The conserved phenylalanine or tryptophan normally closing the CDR3 is absent here, so this likely arose from a read error. V usage is TRBV3-1 and J usage is TRBJ1-6; D is possibly TRBD1 (6 bases). The CDR3 consists of 16 residues. Germline loops: CDR1 LGHDT, CDR2 YNNKEL (reference sequence). The V end was cut by 1 base, the J end by 0 bases, with 7 bases between. The DNA of the CDR3 is TGTGCCAGCAGCCAAGTACAGGGCTCCTATAATTCACCCCTCCACCTT. This translates into CASSQVQGSYNSPLHL.

This chain joins TRBV7-6 and TRBJ2-3; D uncertain. CDR1 SGHVS and CDR2 FNYEAQ come from the germline V gene. The CDR3 has 14 residues. The V and J ends lost 2 bases and 2 bases respectively, with 8 bases between them. The CDR3 DNA reads as TGTGCCAGCAGCTTACTACCGGACACAGATACGCAGTATTTT. This codes for CASSLLPDTDTQYF.

This clonotype came up many times. The J gene is TRBJ2-1, the V gene TRBV27; D remains unclear. Germline V gene sequence: CDR1 MNHEY, CDR2 SMNVEV (reference sequence). The CDR3 extends over 12 amino acids. V was shortened by 5 bases and J by 4 bases, with 6 bases between the two germline ends. The CDR3 loop is CASSAPYNEQFF. The CDR3 bases are TGTGCCAGCAGTGCTCCGTACAATGAGCAGTTCTTC.

This clonotype was counted ten times or more. The chain employs TRBV20-1 and TRBJ2-1, with 7 bases that match TRBD2. The CDR3 extends over 17 amino acids. V dropped 3 bases and J dropped 0; count of bases not matched to a gene: 11. Looked up from germline, CDR1 is DFQATT and CDR2 is SNEGSKA (reference sequence). Here the CDR3 DNA reads TGCAGTGCTAGGAGGGCTAGCGGTTGGGGCTCCTACAATGAGCAGTTCTTC. Its translation: CSARRASGWGSYNEQFF.

Concerning this clonotype: This may come from a read error, since a much larger clone is one base off. The chain uses TRBV7-2 and TRBJ2-6; D may be TRBD1 (5 bases). There are 15 residues in the CDR3. Germline V gene data show CDR1 as SGHTA and CDR2 as FQGNSA. In nucleotides, the CDR3 is TGTGCCAGCAGCTTACAACTCTCTGGGGCCAACGTCCTGCCTTTC. It translates to CASSLQLSGANVLPF.

The chain couples TRBV19 to TRBJ2-3, with 10 bases identical to TRBD1. Germline trimming cut 2 bases from V and 1 base from J; bases unmatched to any gene: 9. The CDR3 is 18 residues long. Germline assignment: CDR1 LNHDA and CDR2 SQIVND (reference sequence). CDR3 region: CASSIRGTGALGTDTQYF. The CDR3 nucleotides are TGTGCCAGTAGTATACGGGGGACAGGGGCCTTGGGCACAGATACGCAGTATTTT. The full variable domain, with the rest looked up from reference TRBV19 and TRBJ2-3, is DGGITQSPKYLFRKEGQNVTLSCEQNLNHDAMYWYRQDPGQGLRLIYYSQIVNDFQKGDIAEGYSVSREKKESFPLTVTSAQKNPTAFYLCASSIRGTGALGTDTQYFGPGTRLTVL.

The genes are TRBV19 and TRBJ2-7; a weak D match, TRBD2 (5 bases). Per germline, CDR1 LNHDA and CDR2 SQIVND (reference sequence). With 0 bases removed from V and 0 bases from J, the gap between germline ends came to 12 bases. The CDR3 contains 16 residues. The CDR3 coding sequence is TGTGCCAGTAGTATAGATCGAGGGAGCGGCTCCTACGAGCAGTACTTC. Encoded protein: CASSIDRGSGSYEQYF.

The V call is TRBV20-1, the J call TRBJ1-1; D is ambiguous. V shed 1 base and J shed 8 bases, with 11 bases lying between them. From germline, CDR1 is DFQATT and CDR2 SNEGSKA (reference sequence). The CDR3 extends over 12 amino acids. CDR3 coding DNA: TGCAGTGCTAGAGGCAGAGCGAGCGAAGCTTTCTTT. Residues: CSARGRASEAFF.